A selection of T cell receptor beta chains follows, all from one sample in a study of blood T cell repertoires in COVID-19. The method was immunoSEQ multiplex PCR; TCRdb's version includes in-frame clones alone and lacks a portion of them. The profile shows around 130,000 clones, around 82% of them singletons. The sample taken for sequencing was peripheral blood. Source of these receptors: a human donor in a cohort sampled during active COVID-19. Each CDR3 is given with its conserved first and last residue.

v_call,j_call,cdr3_length,cdr3_aa
TRBV29-1,TRBJ1-5,14,CSVTRGAGNQPQHF
TRBV5-1,TRBJ1-1,14,CASSLDRGNTEAFF
TRBV5-4,TRBJ1-4,13,CATQGAGNEKLFF
TRBV25-1,TRBJ2-1,15,CASTETGLIPNEQFF
TRBV12-5,TRBJ1-2,12,CASGLPPDGYTF
TRBV14,TRBJ2-5,16,CASSQGRMTGWETQYF
TRBV7-8,TRBJ2-3,18,CASSLVLLGGLRTDTQYF
TRBV16,TRBJ2-5,15,CASSETSGGPETQYF
TRBV5-4,TRBJ2-3,19,CASSSPIGRLGGGTDTQYF
TRBV12-3/TRBV12-4,TRBJ1-5,13,CASSAGYNQPQHF
TRBV18,TRBJ1-3,15,CASSQVTSSGNTIYF
TRBV29-1,TRBJ1-2,14,CSARRGTSNYGYTF
TRBV29-1,TRBJ2-2,15,CSVELGDRLTGELFF
TRBV7-9,TRBJ1-2,18,CASSLYGRVKIVNYGYTF
TRBV7-7,TRBJ2-3,17,CASSLALQLAPTDTQYF
TRBV24-1,TRBJ2-3,15,CATSAGQGVIDTQYF
TRBV27,TRBJ1-1,13,CATSPRGDTEAFF
TRBV3-1/TRBV3-2,TRBJ1-6,15,CASSQGQGENSPLHF
TRBV5-1,TRBJ1-2,17,CASSHELRGAGRDGYTF
TRBV14,TRBJ2-7,14,CASSNRGLSYEQYF
TRBV28,TRBJ2-1,14,CASSSGLGNNEQFF
TRBV5-1,TRBJ2-2,15,CASRSGTRNTGELFF
TRBV6-5,TRBJ1-6,14,CASSPSRGGSPLHF
TRBV6-5,TRBJ1-1,15,CASSYSIAAGTEAFF